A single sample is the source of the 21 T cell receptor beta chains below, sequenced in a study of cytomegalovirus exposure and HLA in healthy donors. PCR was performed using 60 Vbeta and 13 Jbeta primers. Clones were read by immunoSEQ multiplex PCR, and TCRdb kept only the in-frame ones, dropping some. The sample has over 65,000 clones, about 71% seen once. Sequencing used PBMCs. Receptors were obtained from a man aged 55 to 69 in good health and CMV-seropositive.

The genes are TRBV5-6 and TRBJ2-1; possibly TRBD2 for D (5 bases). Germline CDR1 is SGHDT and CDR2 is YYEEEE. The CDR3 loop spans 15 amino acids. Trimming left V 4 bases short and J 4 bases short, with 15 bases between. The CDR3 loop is CASSPLDGIYNEQFF. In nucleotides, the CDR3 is TGTGCCAGCAGCCCCCTAGACGGGATATACAATGAGCAGTTCTTC.

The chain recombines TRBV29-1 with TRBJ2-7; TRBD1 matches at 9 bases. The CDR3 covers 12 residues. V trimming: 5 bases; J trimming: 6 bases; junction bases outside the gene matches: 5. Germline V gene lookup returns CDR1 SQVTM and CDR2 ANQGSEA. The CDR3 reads CSVPGQGLEQYV. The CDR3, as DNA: TGCAGCGTTCCGGGACAGGGCCTCGAGCAGTACGTC.

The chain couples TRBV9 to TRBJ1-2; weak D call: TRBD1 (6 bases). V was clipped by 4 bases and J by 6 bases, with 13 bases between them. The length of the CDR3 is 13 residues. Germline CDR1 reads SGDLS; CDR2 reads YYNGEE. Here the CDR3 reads CASSPTGFDGYTF. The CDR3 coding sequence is TGTGCCAGCAGCCCTACAGGGTTCGATGGCTACACCTTC.

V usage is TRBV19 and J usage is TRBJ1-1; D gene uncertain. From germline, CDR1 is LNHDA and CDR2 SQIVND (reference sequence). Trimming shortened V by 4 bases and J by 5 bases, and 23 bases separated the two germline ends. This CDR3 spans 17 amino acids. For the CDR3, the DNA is TGTGCCAGTAGTAACCCGCGGGCCGATGCTTTAAGAACTGAAGCTTTCTTT. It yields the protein CASSNPRADALRTEAFF. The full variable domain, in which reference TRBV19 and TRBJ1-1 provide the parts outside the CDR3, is DGGITQSPKYLFRKEGQNVTLSCEQNLNHDAMYWYRQDPGQGLRLIYYSQIVNDFQKGDIAEGYSVSREKKESFPLTVTSAQKNPTAFYLCASSNPRADALRTEAFFGQGTRLTVV.

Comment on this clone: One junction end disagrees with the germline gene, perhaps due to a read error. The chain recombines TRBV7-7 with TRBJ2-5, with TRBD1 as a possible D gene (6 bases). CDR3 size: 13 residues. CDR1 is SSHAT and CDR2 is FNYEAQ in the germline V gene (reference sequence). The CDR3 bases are TGTGCTAGCAGCAAGGACAGAAGGGAGACCCAGTACTTC. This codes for CASSKDRRETQYF.

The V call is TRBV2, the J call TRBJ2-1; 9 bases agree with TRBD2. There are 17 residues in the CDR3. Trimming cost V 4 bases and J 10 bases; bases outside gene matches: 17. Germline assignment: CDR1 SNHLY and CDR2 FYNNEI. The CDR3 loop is CASSVGAGGPWLQEQFF. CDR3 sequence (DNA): TGTGCCAGCAGTGTTGGGGCGGGAGGGCCGTGGCTCCAGGAGCAGTTCTTC.

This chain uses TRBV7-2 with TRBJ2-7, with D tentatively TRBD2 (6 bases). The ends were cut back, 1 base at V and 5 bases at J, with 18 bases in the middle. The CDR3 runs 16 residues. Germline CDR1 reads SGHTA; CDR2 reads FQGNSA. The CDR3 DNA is TGTGCCAGCAGCTTAGTTGGGGTTGCGGCGGGGCACGAGCAGTACTTC. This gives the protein CASSLVGVAAGHEQYF.

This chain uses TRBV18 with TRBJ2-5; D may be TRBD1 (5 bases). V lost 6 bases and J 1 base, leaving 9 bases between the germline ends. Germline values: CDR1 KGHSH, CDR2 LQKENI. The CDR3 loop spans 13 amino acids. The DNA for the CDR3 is TGTGCCAGCTCGACGACAGTCCAAGAGACCCAGTACTTC. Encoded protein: CASSTTVQETQYF.

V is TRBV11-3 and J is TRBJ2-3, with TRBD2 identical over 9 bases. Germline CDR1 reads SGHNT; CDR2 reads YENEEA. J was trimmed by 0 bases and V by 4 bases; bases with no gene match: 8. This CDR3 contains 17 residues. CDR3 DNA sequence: TGTGCCAGCAGCTACCCGGGACTAGCCTCTAGCACAGATACGCAGTATTTT. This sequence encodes CASSYPGLASSTDTQYF. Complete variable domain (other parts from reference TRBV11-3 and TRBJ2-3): EAGVVQSPRYKIIEKKQPVAFWCNPISGHNTLYWYLQNLGQGPELLIRYENEEAVDDSQLPKDRFSAERLKGVDSTLKIQPAELGDSAVYLCASSYPGLASSTDTQYFGPGTRLTVL.

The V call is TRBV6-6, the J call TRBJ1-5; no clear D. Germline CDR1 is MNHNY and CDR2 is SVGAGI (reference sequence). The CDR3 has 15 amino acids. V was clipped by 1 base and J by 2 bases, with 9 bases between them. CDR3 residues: CASSYWGVGNQPQHF. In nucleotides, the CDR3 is TGTGCCAGCAGTTACTGGGGAGTTGGCAATCAGCCCCAGCATTTT.

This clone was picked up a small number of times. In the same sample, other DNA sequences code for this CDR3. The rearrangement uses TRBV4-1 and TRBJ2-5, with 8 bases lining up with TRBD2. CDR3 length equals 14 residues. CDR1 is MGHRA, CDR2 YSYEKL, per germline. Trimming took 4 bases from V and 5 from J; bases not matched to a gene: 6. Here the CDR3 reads CASSPGLASETQYF. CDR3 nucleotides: TGCGCCAGCAGCCCAGGACTAGCTAGCGAGACCCAGTACTTC.

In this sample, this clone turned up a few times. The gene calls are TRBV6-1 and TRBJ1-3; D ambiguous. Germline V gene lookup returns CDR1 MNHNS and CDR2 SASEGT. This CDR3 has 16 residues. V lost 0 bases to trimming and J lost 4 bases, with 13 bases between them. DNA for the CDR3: TGTGCCAGCAGTGAAGCGGACTGGGTTCGGGGAAACACCATATATTTT. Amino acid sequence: CASSEADWVRGNTIYF.

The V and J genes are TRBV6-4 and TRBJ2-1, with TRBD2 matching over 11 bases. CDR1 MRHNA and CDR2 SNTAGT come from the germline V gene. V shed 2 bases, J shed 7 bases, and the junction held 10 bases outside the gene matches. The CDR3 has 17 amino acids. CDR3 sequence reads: CASSDRASGRLRNEQFF. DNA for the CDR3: TGTGCCAGCAGTGACAGAGCTAGCGGGAGGCTTCGGAATGAGCAGTTCTTC.

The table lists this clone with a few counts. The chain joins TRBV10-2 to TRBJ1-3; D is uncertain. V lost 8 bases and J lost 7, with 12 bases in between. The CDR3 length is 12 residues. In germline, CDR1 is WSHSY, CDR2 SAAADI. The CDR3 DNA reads TGCGCCAGCCCAGGATGGGAGAACACCATATATTTT. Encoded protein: CASPGWENTIYF.

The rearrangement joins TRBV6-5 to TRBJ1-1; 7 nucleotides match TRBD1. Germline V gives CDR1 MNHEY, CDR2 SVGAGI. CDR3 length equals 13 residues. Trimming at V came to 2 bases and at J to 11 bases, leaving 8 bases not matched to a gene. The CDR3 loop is CASSYTTTGAAFF. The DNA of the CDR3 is TGTGCCAGCAGTTACACTACCACAGGGGCGGCTTTCTTT.

CDR3 protein: CASSSFDRGLTYEQYF. The CDR3 DNA follows: TGTGCCAGCAGCTCATTTGACAGGGGCCTAACCTACGAGCAGTACTTC. The chain recombines TRBV11-2 with TRBJ2-5, with 8 bases fitting TRBD1. The DNA end favors TRBJ2-7, so the J call may be wrong. Per the germline V gene, CDR1 is SGHAT and CDR2 is FQNNGV. The CDR3 length is 16 residues.

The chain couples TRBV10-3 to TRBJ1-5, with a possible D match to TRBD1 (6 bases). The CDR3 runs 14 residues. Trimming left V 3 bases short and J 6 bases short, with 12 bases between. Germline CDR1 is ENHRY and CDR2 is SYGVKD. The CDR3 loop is CAISDAGGSQPQHF. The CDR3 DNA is TGTGCCATCAGTGACGCTGGGGGCAGTCAGCCCCAGCATTTT.

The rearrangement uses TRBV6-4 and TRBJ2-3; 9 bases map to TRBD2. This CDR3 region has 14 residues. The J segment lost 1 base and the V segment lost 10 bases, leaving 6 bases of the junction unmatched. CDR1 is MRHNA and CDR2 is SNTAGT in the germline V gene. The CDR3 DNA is TGTGCCACCGCGGGGGGGGATGGCACAGATACGCAGTATTTT. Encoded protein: CATAGGDGTDTQYF.

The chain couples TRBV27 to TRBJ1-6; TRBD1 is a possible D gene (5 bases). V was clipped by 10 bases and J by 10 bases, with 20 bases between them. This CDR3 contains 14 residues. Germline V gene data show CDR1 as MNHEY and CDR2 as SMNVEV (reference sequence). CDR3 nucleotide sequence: TGTGCCATCGTCCTACTTAGTAAGGGGTCACCCCTCCACTTT. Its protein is CAIVLLSKGSPLHF.

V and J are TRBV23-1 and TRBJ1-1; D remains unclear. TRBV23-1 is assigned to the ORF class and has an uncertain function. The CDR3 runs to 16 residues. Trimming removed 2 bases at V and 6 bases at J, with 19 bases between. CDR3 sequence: CASSQPGKPGYSEAFF. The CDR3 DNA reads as TGCGCCAGCAGTCAACCGGGAAAACCAGGTTATTCTGAAGCTTTCTTT.

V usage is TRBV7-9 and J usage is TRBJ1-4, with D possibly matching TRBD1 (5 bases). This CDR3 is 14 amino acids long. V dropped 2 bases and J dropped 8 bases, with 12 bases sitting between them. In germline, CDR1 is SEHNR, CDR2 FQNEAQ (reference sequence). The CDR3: CASSLSGPREKLFF. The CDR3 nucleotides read TGTGCCAGCAGCTTATCAGGGCCCAGGGAAAAACTGTTTTTT.